A single TCR beta chain is shown here with its context. Its specificity is unknown. This sample was taken from a study of T cell responses to AZD1222 COVID-19 vaccine. Study-level findings and limits: Rises in breadth and depth of Spike-specific TCRs came after two AZD1222 doses.

V gave up 0 bases and J gave up 6 bases, with 10 bases separating them. CDR1 is LGHDT, CDR2 YNNKEL, per germline (reference sequence). There are 14 residues in the CDR3. Assay used: immunoSEQ multiplex PCR; TCRdb lists only in-frame clones, some missing. The table records 150,000 to 200,000 clones, 85% to 95% of them present only once. The material was peripheral blood, obtained on day 0 of AZD1222 vaccination. V gene TRBV3-1 (or the pseudogene TRBV3-2) combines with J gene TRBJ2-3; possibly TRBD2 for D (6 bases). This clonotype originated in an adult in good health. The CDR3 region has the DNA TGTGCCAGCAGCCAAGATGGGAGGACTGATACGCAGTATTTT. Translation gives CASSQDGRTDTQYF.